The clone carrying this T cell receptor beta chain was picked up one time. This sample was taken from a study of blood T cell repertoires in COVID-19. About the study: Donors in the United States, Italy and Spain gave samples during acute or convalescent COVID-19.

Source study methods: Quantification of nucleated cells was approximated via reference gene primer amplification. The data were produced by immunoSEQ multiplex PCR, yet TCRdb's version contains in-frame clones alone and is incomplete. V, J and clone size were drawn from that table, and D and trimming were deduced from the DNA. Here the sample spans over 200,000 clones, over 70% being singletons. Germline loops: CDR1 MNHNY, CDR2 SVGAGI (reference sequence). The CDR3 has 15 amino acids. V lost 1 base, J lost 8 bases, and 5 bases stayed unmatched. The receptor comes from a man at least 80 years old with acute or convalescent COVID-19. Input material: peripheral blood. V usage is TRBV6-6 and J usage is TRBJ1-4; TRBD1 matches 9 bases. The CDR3 sequence is CASSYYGQGREKLFF. CDR3 DNA sequence: TGTGCCAGCAGTTACTACGGACAGGGGAGGGAAAAACTGTTTTTT.